The clone carrying this T cell receptor (beta chain) showed up many times. Its antigen is currently unknown. This sample is part of a study of response to subunit inactivated influenza vaccine. General study results and limits: Few new T cells, the authors suggested, are recruited by each seasonal influenza vaccination.

TCRdb re-analysed the RT-PCR reads in MiXCR, keeping a single row per CDR3 protein. Of over 150,000 distinct CDR3 sequences listed, under 13% are singletons. CDR3 length: 15 residues. Germline CDR1 reads MNHEY; CDR2 reads SMNVEV (reference sequence). Trimming cost V 2 bases and J 3 bases; bases outside gene matches: 7. The chain links TRBV27 to TRBJ2-7; 7 bases fit TRBD1. The receptor's source is a man aged 45-65 years who received an inactivated influenza vaccine. The specimen was non-naive T cells sorted from PBMCs, collected 40 to 50 days after vaccination. The CDR3 protein is CASSLKLAGGYEQYF. CDR3 nucleotides: TGTGCCAGCAGTTTAAAGCTGGCAGGGGGCTACGAGCAGTACTTC.